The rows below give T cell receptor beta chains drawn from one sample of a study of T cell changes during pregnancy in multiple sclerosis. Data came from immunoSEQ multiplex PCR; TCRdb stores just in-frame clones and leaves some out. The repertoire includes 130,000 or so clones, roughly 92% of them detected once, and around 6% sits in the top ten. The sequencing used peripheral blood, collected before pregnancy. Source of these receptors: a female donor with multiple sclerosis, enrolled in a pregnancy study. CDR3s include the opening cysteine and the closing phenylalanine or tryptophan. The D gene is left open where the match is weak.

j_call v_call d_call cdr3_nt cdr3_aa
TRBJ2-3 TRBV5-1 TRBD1 TGCGCCAGCAGCCTCGGGACAGGGGGAGAGGGCACAGATACGCAGTATTTT CASSLGTGGEGTDTQYF
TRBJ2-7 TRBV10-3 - TGTGCCATCAGTGAGTCGACTACTACCGCCTACGAGCAGTACTTC CAISESTTTAYEQYF
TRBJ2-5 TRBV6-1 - TGTGCCAGCATACATTCGGCGACTTCCGAGACCCAGTACTTC CASIHSATSETQYF
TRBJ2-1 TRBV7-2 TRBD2 TGTGCCAGCAGCTGGGGACTAGCGGTGGATGAGCAGTTCTTC CASSWGLAVDEQFF
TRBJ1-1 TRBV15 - TGTGCCACCAGCAGAGATCTAGGGGTTCGCACTGAAGCTTTCTTT CATSRDLGVRTEAFF
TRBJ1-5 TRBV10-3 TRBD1 TGTGCCATCAGTGCGGGAGACAGGGGCCTCCCTTATAGCAATCAGCCCCAGCATTTT CAISAGDRGLPYSNQPQHF
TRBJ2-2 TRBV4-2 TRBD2 TGTGCCAGCAGCTCTATCGGAGCGGGGGGGCTGACCGGGGAGCTGTTTTTT CASSSIGAGGLTGELFF
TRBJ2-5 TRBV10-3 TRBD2 TGTGCCATCAGTGGGACCAGGGCGGGAGTCCAAGAGACCCAGTACTTC CAISGTRAGVQETQYF
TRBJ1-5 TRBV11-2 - TGTGCCAGCAGCCCCCGTAGCAATCAGCCCCAGCATTTT CASSPRSNQPQHF
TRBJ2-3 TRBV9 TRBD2 TGTGCCAGCAGCGTAGCTAGGGCTAGCGGGGCCCTCACAGATACGCAGTATTTT CASSVARASGALTDTQYF
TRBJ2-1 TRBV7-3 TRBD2 TGTGCCAGCAGCTTTGATAGCGGGGGTTACAATGAGCAGTTCTTC CASSFDSGGYNEQFF
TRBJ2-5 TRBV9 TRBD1 TGTGCCAGCAGCGCGAACAGGGGCGGAGAGACCCAGTACTTC CASSANRGGETQYF
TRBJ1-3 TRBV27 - TGTGCCAGCAGGCCGGGAGGGGTTGGAAACACCATATATTTT CASRPGGVGNTIYF
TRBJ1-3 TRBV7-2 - TGTGCCAGCAGCTTATCCGCCGGCTCTGGAAACACCATATATTTT CASSLSAGSGNTIYF
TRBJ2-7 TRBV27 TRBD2 TGTGCCAGCAGTTCTCTACCGGGACTAGCGGACCCAGAGCAGTACTTC CASSSLPGLADPEQYF
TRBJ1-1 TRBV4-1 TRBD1 TGCGCCAGCAGAGGCCCCGGACAGGGAAACACTGAAGCTTTCTTT CASRGPGQGNTEAFF
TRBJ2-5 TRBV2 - TGTGCCAGCAGTGACAGATCCCAAGAGACCCAGTACTTC CASSDRSQETQYF
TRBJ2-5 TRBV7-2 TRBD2 TGTGCCAGCAGCCCAGAAAGGCTAGCGGGAGGACAAGAGACCCAGTACTTC CASSPERLAGGQETQYF
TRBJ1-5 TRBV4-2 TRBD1 TGTGCCAGCAGCCAAGATGTTGGAGGGGGCGCGAATCAGCCCCAGCATTTT CASSQDVGGGANQPQHF
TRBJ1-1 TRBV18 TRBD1 TGTGCCAGCTCACTAAAAGCGGGACAGGGGAACACTGAAGCTTTCTTT CASSLKAGQGNTEAFF
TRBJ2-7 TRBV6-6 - TGTGCCGCCGGTTACGAGCAGTACTTC CAAGYEQYF
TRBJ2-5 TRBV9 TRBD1 TGTGCCAGCAGCGTAGGAAGCAGGGGGCAAGAGACCCAGTACTTC CASSVGSRGQETQYF
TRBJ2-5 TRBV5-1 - TGCGCCAGCAGCCCGGGACTTCAGTGGGGACAAGAGACCCAGTACTTC CASSPGLQWGQETQYF
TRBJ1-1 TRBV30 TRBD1 TGTGCCTGGAGGGCCGACAGGGACACTGAAGCTTTCTTT CAWRADRDTEAFF
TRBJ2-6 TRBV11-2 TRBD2 TGTGCCAGCAGCTTAGCCCCAGCGGGAGGTGGGGCCAACGTCCTGACTTTC CASSLAPAGGGANVLTF
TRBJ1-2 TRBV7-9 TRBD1 TGTGCCAGCAGCGCCGGCCGGGACAGGGTAAACTATGGCTACACCTTC CASSAGRDRVNYGYTF
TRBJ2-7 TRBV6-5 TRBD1 TGTGCCAGCACGAGACAGGGTGGCAACGAGCAGTACTTC CASTRQGGNEQYF